This TCR beta chain stems from a study of T-cell reconstitution after alpha-beta-depleted transplantation in children. Study-level results: In patients about two months after transplant, alpha-beta T cells reportedly arose from several hundred expanded graft clones. TCRbeta diversity was high at day 60 in some patients (a result of surviving recipient T cells and thymic progenitors). Fresh T-cell production supplied most of the T-cell counts and diversity seen one year after transplant.

The CDR3 extends over 15 amino acids. The ends were cut back, 4 bases at V and 1 base at J, with 11 bases in the middle. Germline lookup yields CDR1 MNHNS and CDR2 SASEGT. Preparation of the TCRbeta library was carried out with unique molecular identifiers. TCRdb reanalysed the PCR reads using MiXCR and keeps one entry per CDR3 protein. The sample has 4,700 or so distinct CDR3 sequences, roughly 24% seen once. As for this clonotype: Its antigen remains unidentified.

The specimen comprised PBMCs, mostly from graft donor cells, sampled 60 days after TCRalphabeta/CD19-depleted stem cell transplant. V and J are TRBV6-1 and TRBJ1-3; D gene uncertain. The TCR comes from a boy less than two years old who had a stem cell transplant for SCID, so the T cells may come from the graft donor. In DNA form, the CDR3 reads TGTGCCAGCAGTGCACAGCCTGGGTCTGGAAACACCATATATTTT. Amino acids: CASSAQPGSGNTIYF.